Sequencing of this T cell receptor (beta chain) was carried out in a study of regulatory T cells in long-lasting Graves disease. This clonotype was seen a few times. No antigen is known for it. As to time point: newly diagnosed GD, antithyroid drugs for less than 3 months. The authors made the TCR library using RNA they extracted from PBMCs. Researchers made TCR beta libraries by using iRepertoire HTBI primers and running Arm-PCR on CDR3 regions. TCRdb re-called the multiplex PCR reads through MiXCR, storing one row per CDR3 protein. The sample records approximately 470,000 distinct CDR3 sequences, under 20% being singletons. Study-level points and caveats: The TCR repertoire of persistent Graves' patients was less diverse than that of newly diagnosed ones.

A further study also used this sample, focusing on T cells in Graves' hyperthyroidism and ophthalmopathy.

This sequence was found in a man in his forties with Graves disease. Source: peripheral blood mononuclear cells (PBMCs), taken at new diagnosis, from a patient treated with antithyroid drugs.

CDR3 loop: CASSPVVSYEQYF. In nucleotides, the CDR3 is TGTGCCAGCAGTCCGGTGGTATCCTACGAGCAGTACTTC. This rearrangement joins TRBV7-9 to TRBJ2-7, with D unclear. Per germline, CDR1 SEHNR and CDR2 FQNEAQ (reference sequence). The CDR3 loop spans 13 amino acids. V was cut by 6 bases and J by 1 base, with 10 bases left in between.